This paragraph reports one TCR beta chain. In the authors' workflow: Amplification of reference gene primers provided the estimated nucleated cell counts. The assay was immunoSEQ multiplex PCR, and TCRdb's table has in-frame clones only and misses some. V and J calls and clone size are as listed in that table; D and trimming were resolved from the DNA. Of roughly 250,000 clones listed, approximately 80% were seen once; the top ten hold 8% to 9.5%. This CDR3 comprises 15 residues. Trimming pared 6 bases from V and 0 bases from J, leaving 14 bases between. Germline CDR1 and CDR2: KGHSH and LQKENI. The data derive from a study of blood T cell repertoires in COVID-19. Study summary: The United States, Italy and Spain provided the acute and convalescent COVID-19 samples. The analysed material was cDNA or gDNA that came from T cells, B-cell-depleted T cells, or PBMCs.

V usage is TRBV18 and J usage is TRBJ1-1, with D maybe TRBD1 (6 bases). The sequence was obtained from a human donor in a cohort sampled during active COVID-19. Sequences were obtained from peripheral blood. This chain's CDR3 is CASSYRADMNTEAFF. CDR3 nucleotides: TGTGCCAGCTCCTACAGGGCAGACATGAACACTGAAGCTTTCTTT. Full variable domain (remainder filled in from reference TRBV18 and TRBJ1-1): NAGVMQNPRHLVRRRGQEARLRCSPMKGHSHVYWYRQLPEEGLKFMVYLQKENIIDESGMPKERFSAEFPKEGPSILRIQQVVRGDSAAYFCASSYRADMNTEAFFGQGTRLTVV.